This record concerns one T cell receptor beta chain sequence. Its target is not known. The ViraFEST assay expanded antigen-specific CD4+ T cells with viral peptide pools before sequencing. Upon completion of 10 to 11 days in culture, CD4+ T cells were isolated. All vaccine recipients tested negative for nucleocapsid antibodies and had never contracted SARS-CoV-2 infection. IL-2 at about 10 IU/ml and peptides at roughly 10 ug/ml were added to cultured PBMC, around 2.2 million per well. The data originate from a study of vaccination effects on CD4 cells after COVID-19. Study overall: Each participant was given two doses of one vaccine (BNT162b2 or mRNA-1273).

Measured with immunoSEQ multiplex PCR; TCRdb has only the in-frame clones, and not every one. The data show 73,000 or so clones, 78% seen once. Between the trimmed V and J ends, which lost 6 bases and 3 bases, there was a span of 6 bases. The CDR3 runs 12 residues. CDR1 and CDR2 (germline): MNHEY, SVGAGI. This receptor was identified in a human donor who received a COVID-19 vaccine. The sequences come from CD4+ T cells from PBMCs cultured with SARS-CoV-2 spike peptides, collected before COVID-19 vaccination. The chain uses TRBV6-5 and TRBJ1-3; D ambiguous. CDR3 in amino acids: CASSVIGNTIYF. DNA for the CDR3: TGTGCCAGCAGCGTCATTGGAAACACCATATATTTT.